These 10 T cell receptor beta chains originate from one sample sequenced in a study of blood T cells in healthy people across ages. Together with a sample-barcoded 5' primer, a J-beta primer mix was included in a second PCR lasting roughly 7 to 11 cycles. TCRdb recomputed calls from the 5' RACE reads with MiXCR, one row per CDR3 protein. Here the sample spans about 1.8 million distinct CDR3 sequences, around half being singletons. The sample comprised blood. These receptors originate from a woman in her forties in good health.

The V gene is TRBV6-2 or TRBV6-3, the J gene TRBJ2-1, with D uncertain. Between the trimmed V and J ends, which lost 0 bases and 6 bases, there was a span of 9 bases. Germline V lookup: CDR1 MNHEY, CDR2 SVGEGT. The CDR3 has 14 amino acids. In DNA, the CDR3 is TGTGCCAGCAGTTACTCCTTGAATAGCAATGAGCAGTTCTTC. As protein: CASSYSLNSNEQFF.

The chain couples TRBV20-1 to TRBJ1-1, with D tentatively TRBD1 (6 bases). Germline values: CDR1 DFQATT, CDR2 SNEGSKA (reference sequence). V was clipped by 5 bases and J by 5 bases, with 12 bases between them. The CDR3 runs 12 residues. The CDR3 region is CSAEEGGTEAFF. CDR3 in DNA: TGCAGTGCTGAGGAGGGGGGGACTGAAGCTTTCTTT.

This clonotype was seen more than once but under ten times. This chain links TRBV6-2 or TRBV6-3 with TRBJ2-1, with 11 bases fitting TRBD2. CDR1 is MNHEY and CDR2 is SVGEGT in the germline V gene. The length of the CDR3 is 17 residues. After removal of 2 bases from V and 5 bases from J, the junction contained 8 bases not matched to a gene. DNA for the CDR3: TGTGCCAGCAGTTACATTCCCGGGACTAGCGGAAACAATGAGCAGTTCTTC. Its translation: CASSYIPGTSGNNEQFF.

The V call is TRBV4-2, the J call TRBJ2-1, with 7 bases fitting TRBD2. The trim removed 3 bases at V and 10 bases at J, leaving 9 bases unmatched. Germline CDR1 reads LGHNA; CDR2 reads YNFKEQ. The CDR3 spans 14 residues. The CDR3 nucleotides are TGTGCCAGCAGCCAGGAGCTAGCGGATTACGAGCAGTTCTTC. It codes for CASSQELADYEQFF.

The chain uses TRBV20-1 and TRBJ1-4, with 9 bases lining up with TRBD1. In germline, CDR1 is DFQATT, CDR2 SNEGSKA (reference sequence). The CDR3 is made up of 14 amino acids. The J segment lost 6 bases and the V segment lost 3 bases, leaving 5 bases of the junction unmatched. The CDR3 DNA reads as TGCAGTGCTAGCACCGGACAGGGGCATGAAAAACTGTTTTTT. Translation gives CSASTGQGHEKLFF.

V and J are TRBV29-1 and TRBJ1-1; 8 nucleotides line up with TRBD1. The CDR3 totals 13 residues. Germline values: CDR1 SQVTM, CDR2 ANQGSEA. V lost 8 bases and J lost 3; bases outside the gene matches: 8. The CDR3 nucleotides are TGCAGCTCCGGGACAGGCGGGGACACTGAAGCTTTCTTT. Translated: CSSGTGGDTEAFF. The variable domain in full, with the rest retrieved from reference TRBV29-1 and TRBJ1-1, is SAVISQKPSRDICQRGTSLTIQCQVDSQVTMMFWYRQQPGQSLTLIATANQGSEATYESGFVIDKFPISRPNLTFSTLTVSNMSPEDSSIYLCSSGTGGDTEAFFGQGTRLTVV.

V usage is TRBV29-1 and J usage is TRBJ2-2; D is undetermined. Deletions cut 4 bases from V and 6 bases from J, with 6 bases between. This CDR3 spans 11 amino acids. CDR1 and CDR2 (germline): SQVTM, ANQGSEA. The CDR3 bases are TGCAGCGTTGGTTCCCCCGGGGAGCTGTTTTTT. It codes for CSVGSPGELFF.

This clonotype was recorded a few times. The gene calls are TRBV12-3 or TRBV12-4 and TRBJ2-5, with 10 positions matching TRBD2. The CDR3 runs 16 residues. Trimming cost V 3 bases and J 6 bases; bases outside gene matches: 10. CDR3 protein: CASSFLVAGGGKTQYF. In DNA, the CDR3 is TGTGCCAGCAGTTTTCTGGTAGCGGGGGGCGGAAAGACCCAGTACTTC.

The chain joins TRBV5-1 to TRBJ2-1; no reliable D call. V was pared by 4 bases and J by 2 bases, with 13 bases between. The CDR3 runs to 15 residues. Per the germline V gene, CDR1 is SGHRS and CDR2 is YFSETQ. In DNA form, the CDR3 reads TGCGCCAGCAGCCCCGACCCTCCCCCCTACAATGAGCAGTTCTTC. Amino acids: CASSPDPPPYNEQFF.

This clonotype came up many times. This may arise from a read error, as a much more abundant clone is one base away. The chain has TRBV7-3 and TRBJ2-5; TRBD2 agrees at 12 bases. This CDR3 is 15 amino acids long. V dropped 2 bases and J dropped 11; count of bases not matched to a gene: 9. Germline CDR1 reads SGHTA; CDR2 reads FQGTGA. DNA of the CDR3: TGTGCCAGCAGCTTATTACTAGCGGGGGGCGGAGAGCAGTACTTC. As protein: CASSLLLAGGGEQYF.